Below, one TCR beta chain is given with its context. Its antigen is undetermined. The table came from immunoSEQ multiplex PCR; TCRdb's copy has only in-frame clones and leaves some out. Found here are more than 3,500 clones, around 89% of them singletons; the top ten hold about 2.2%. The data belong to a study of immune evolution from preneoplasia to lung adenocarcinoma. The CDR3 covers 13 residues. The germline gives CDR1 SQVTM, CDR2 ANQGSEA. The V gene lost 4 bases and the J gene lost 6 bases, with 16 bases spanning the gap. Study findings and constraints: Normal lung had the highest top T cell clone frequencies. Normal lung had highest clonality; later lesions appeared denser, more diverse.

H&E slides confirmed each diagnosis, reviewed by two pathologists independently. What was sequenced was FFPE lung adenocarcinoma in situ tissue. The chain recombines TRBV29-1 with TRBJ2-7; D not certain. The clonotype originates from a person between 60 and 79 years old with lung adenocarcinoma. Here the CDR3 reads CSVGAWGTSEQYF. The CDR3, as DNA: TGCAGCGTTGGAGCCTGGGGTACGAGCGAGCAGTACTTC.